This TCR beta chain appears in the sequencing data of a study of cytomegalovirus exposure and HLA in healthy donors. Using immunoSEQ multiplex PCR, the repertoire was profiled, and TCRdb retains in-frame clones only, with some absent. The table records 100,000 to 150,000 clones, 85% to 90% of them present only once. CDR1 and CDR2 from the germline V gene are MNHNY and SVGAGI (reference sequence). The CDR3 runs to 13 residues. With 5 bases clipped from V and 11 bases from J, the junction kept 11 bases outside the gene matches. This chain connects TRBV6-6 to TRBJ1-1, with 7 positions matching TRBD1. The receptor was isolated from a woman under 30 in good health and CMV-seronegative. The sequenced sample was PBMCs. The CDR3 DNA is TGTGCCAGCAGTCCCCGGGCCCAGGGGGTGGCTTTCTTT. Translating it yields CASSPRAQGVAFF.